This T cell receptor beta chain comes out of a study of human T cells and chemical hapten exposure. This clonotype has a handful of counts. The sample's time point: patch test 1, 2 weeks after DPC sensitization. This sample's treatment: therapeutic diphenylcyclopropenone sensitization with weekly scalp DPC. In germline, CDR1 is SGHVS, CDR2 FNYEAQ. The germline V and J ends were trimmed by 1 base and 10 bases, with 20 bases remaining between them. The CDR3 runs 16 residues. TCRdb fed the RACE reads into MiXCR, producing one record per CDR3 protein. The sample holds fewer than 100,000 distinct CDR3 sequences, 12% seen once.

Here the sequenced sample was whole blood, taken in connection with sensitization to the hapten diphenylcyclopropenone (DPC). V gene TRBV7-6 combines with J gene TRBJ1-5; D call uncertain. The receptor was derived from a woman aged 60 to 75 with alopecia areata. Some clones in this sample may be carry-over from other donors' samples. The CDR3 sequence is CASSLGGGSNALPQHF. The CDR3 nucleotides read TGTGCCAGCAGCTTAGGAGGTGGCAGTAACGCCTTACCCCAGCATTTT.